This T cell receptor beta chain is from a study of human T cells and chemical hapten exposure. Time point denoted: patch test 1, 2 weeks after DPC sensitization. As to treatment: therapeutic diphenylcyclopropenone sensitization with weekly scalp DPC. Unique molecular identifiers were attached to individual cDNA molecules during library preparation. Each CDR3 protein is one row after TCRdb ran MiXCR on the RACE reads. The sample lists about 340,000 distinct CDR3 sequences; roughly 6.9% were seen once. The sample holds a few counts of this clonotype. This CDR3 spans 14 amino acids. Germline V lookup: CDR1 SGHTA, CDR2 FQGNSA. V was cut by 1 base and J by 5 bases, with 8 bases left in between.

The chain links TRBV7-2 to TRBJ2-2, with no clear D. The sequencing here drew on whole blood, taken in connection with sensitization to the hapten diphenylcyclopropenone (DPC). The receptor was isolated from a woman younger than 35 with alopecia areata. Some clones in this sample may be carry-over from other donors' samples. This chain's CDR3 is CASSLGPSTGELFF. The CDR3 DNA reads as TGTGCCAGCAGCTTAGGTCCTTCTACCGGGGAGCTGTTTTTT.